This TCR beta chain was identified in a study of beta chain features in type 1 diabetes (dated by TCRdb to the late 2010s). Concerning the study at large: No differences in mean age, gender distribution, total cell number or subset yield were found between patients and healthy donors. A total of about 100 million sorted cells were examined across all samples, and RNA yield correlated strongly with the number of cells per subset. The study compared the TCRB repertoires of sorted circulating CD4+ T cell subsets in recently diagnosed type 1 diabetes patients with those in matched healthy donors. Naive and central memory subsets were obtained from all 30 or so donors, but regulatory and stem cell-like memory subsets were isolated from only 8 patients and 8 healthy donors.

From each donor, a single peripheral blood sample of 90 to 150 mL on average was drawn into heparinised tubes. A BD FACSAria II and a panel including CD45RO, CCR7, CD25, CD127, CD95 and CD27 were used to sort naive, central memory, regulatory and stem cell-like memory CD4+ T cells. A purity above 98% was achieved for all sorted populations. PBMCs were isolated immediately by Lymphoprep density gradient centrifugation and stained directly without culture. To minimize batch effects, samples were stained and sorted in pairs, one healthy donor with one patient per experiment. Results and caveats for the whole study, not just this receptor: In all four CD4+ subsets, TCRB CDR3 length was moderately but significantly shorter in type 1 diabetes patients. Because cDNA was sequenced instead of genomic DNA, highly expressing activated cells could be over-represented, though the groups showed no difference in activation or CD3 levels. Naive, central memory and regulatory TCRB repertoires appeared to be more similar among patients than among healthy donors. PCR may preferentially amplify shorter templates, but because patient and control samples were amplified and corrected together, any resulting skew would affect both groups equally. Only small numbers of individuals were included in the HLA sub-analyses, which left unresolved whether HLA type had any influence on TCRB rearrangement. Fewer insertions and more nucleotide deletions at VDJ recombination sites were observed in patients with type 1 diabetes, implying thymic rearrangement abnormalities.

The entire isolated RNA was reverse transcribed using the High Capacity cDNA Reverse Transcription Kit, and thus expressed TCRB transcripts were sequenced. Naive, central memory and regulatory T cell samples underwent deep immunoSEQ sequencing, averaging around 3.6 million total reads per sample. Sorted cells were lysed in RLT buffer and RNA was extracted with DNase-treated RNeasy Micro or Mini kits, depending on cell number. Each cell subset was processed separately to prevent cross-contamination, with patient and healthy donor samples processed together. TCRB sequences were amplified from cDNA with the immunoSEQ multiplex PCR, producing 87-bp fragments spanning the CDR3 region. Sequencing of the amplicons was performed on the Illumina HiSeq platform. On the authors' methods: Synthetic template baselines were used to correct PCR bias computationally, reads within Hamming distance 2 were collapsed together, and singletons that could not be merged were discarded. By aligning reads against IMGT, V, D and J genes, CDR3 length, and insertions or deletions at six rearrangement sites were assigned. Clonotype counts were normalized to sorted cell number within each subset before computing true diversity and Gini coefficients with the tcR R package. The overlap coefficient, calculated on TCRB nucleotide sequences, was used to measure repertoire sharing. Out-of-frame TCRB sequences from naive cells were analyzed to stand in for the pre-selection repertoire. TCRdb stores this immuneACCESS table with in-frame sequences only. Part of the clones is absent; in the studies checked, under half of the shortfall reflects unresolved V genes, and no reason is known for the rest. The V and J calls and the clone size are those of that table, but D and trimming were determined from the DNA. Present in this sample are about 710,000 clones, 11% to 15% of which were seen just once. Roughly 0.04% of the sample lies in the top ten.

V and J are truncated by 0 bases and 6 bases respectively, leaving an intervening sequence of 9 bases. Via the germline V gene (reference sequence), CDR1 is GTSNPN and CDR2 SVGIG. The cysteine opens and the phenylalanine closes a CDR3 of 13 amino acids. Only the CDR3 part of the read is kept: 39 bases, read in frame from the first base. As to this clone: Its antigen has not been determined. The input lacks base qualities; no much larger clone sits a single base away.

Rearrangement joined TRBV30 to TRBJ2-1, with the D gene uncertain. Input material: naive CD4+ T cells from blood. Read against the paper, the sample's cell subset or site label means: true naive CD4+ T cells. The sequence came from a young man with type 1 diabetes. The DNA sequence is as follows: TGTGCCTGGAGTGTAGGGCGGATCAATGAGCAGTTCTTC. Translation gives CAWSVGRINEQFF.